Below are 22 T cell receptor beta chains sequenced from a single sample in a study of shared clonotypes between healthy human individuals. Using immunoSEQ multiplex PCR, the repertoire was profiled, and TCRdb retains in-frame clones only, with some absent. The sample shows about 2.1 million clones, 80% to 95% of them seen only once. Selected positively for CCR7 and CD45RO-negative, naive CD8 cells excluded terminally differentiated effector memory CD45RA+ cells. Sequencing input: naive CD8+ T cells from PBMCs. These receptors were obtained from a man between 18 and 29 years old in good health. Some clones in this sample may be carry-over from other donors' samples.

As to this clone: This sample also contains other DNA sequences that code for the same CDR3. Written as DNA, the CDR3 is TGTGCCAGCAGCGAAGGTGGGAGGGCCGACGAGCAGTACTTC. Its protein is CASSEGGRADEQYF. The chain combines TRBV9 with TRBJ2-7; 7 bases are a match to TRBD2. Germline trimming cut 3 bases from V and 5 bases from J; bases unmatched to any gene: 8. The CDR3 is made up of 14 amino acids. The germline gives CDR1 SGDLS, CDR2 YYNGEE. Complete variable domain (other parts from reference TRBV9 and TRBJ2-7): DSGVTQTPKHLITATGQRVTLRCSPRSGDLSVYWYQQSLDQGLQFLIQYYNGEERAKGNILERFSAQQFPDLHSELNLSSLELGDSALYFCASSEGGRADEQYFGPGTRLTVT.

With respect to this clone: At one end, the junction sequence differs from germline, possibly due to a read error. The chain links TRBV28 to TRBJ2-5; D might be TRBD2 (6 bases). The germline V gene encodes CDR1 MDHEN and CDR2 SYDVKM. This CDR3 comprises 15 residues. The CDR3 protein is CASSLAGSYQGTQYF. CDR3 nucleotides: TGTGCCAGCAGTTTAGCGGGGAGCTACCAAGGGACCCAGTACTTC.

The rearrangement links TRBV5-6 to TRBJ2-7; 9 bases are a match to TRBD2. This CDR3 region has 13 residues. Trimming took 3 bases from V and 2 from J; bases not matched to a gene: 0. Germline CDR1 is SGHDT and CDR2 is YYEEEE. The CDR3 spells CASSWTSAYEQYF. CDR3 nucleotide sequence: TGTGCCAGCAGCTGGACTAGCGCCTACGAGCAGTACTTC. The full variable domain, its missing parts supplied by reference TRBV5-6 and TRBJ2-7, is DAGVTQSPTHLIKTRGQQVTLRCSPKSGHDTVSWYQQALGQGPQFIFQYYEEEERQRGNFPDRFSGHQFPNYSSELNVNALLLGDSALYLCASSWTSAYEQYFGPGTRLTVT.

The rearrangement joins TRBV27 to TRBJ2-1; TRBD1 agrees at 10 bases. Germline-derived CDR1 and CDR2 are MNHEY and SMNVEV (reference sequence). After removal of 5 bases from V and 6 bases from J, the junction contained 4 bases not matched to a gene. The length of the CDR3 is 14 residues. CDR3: CASSPGQGINEQFF. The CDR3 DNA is TGTGCCAGCAGTCCGGGACAGGGGATCAATGAGCAGTTCTTC.

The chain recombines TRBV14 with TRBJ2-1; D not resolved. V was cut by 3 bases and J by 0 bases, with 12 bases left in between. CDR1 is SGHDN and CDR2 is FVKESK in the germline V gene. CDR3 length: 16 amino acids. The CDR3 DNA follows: TGTGCCAGCAGCCAGTCTCAGGTTAGCTCCTACAATGAGCAGTTCTTC. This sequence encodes CASSQSQVSSYNEQFF. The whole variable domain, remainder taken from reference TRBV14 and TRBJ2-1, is EAGVTQFPSHSVIEKGQTVTLRCDPISGHDNLYWYRRVMGKEIKFLLHFVKESKQDESGMPNNRFLAERTGGTYSTLKVQPAELEDSGVYFCASSQSQVSSYNEQFFGPGTRLTVL.

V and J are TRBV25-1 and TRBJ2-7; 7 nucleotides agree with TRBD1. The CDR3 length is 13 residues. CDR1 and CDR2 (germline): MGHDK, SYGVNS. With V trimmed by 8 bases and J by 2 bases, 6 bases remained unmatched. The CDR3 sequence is CASGQAATYEQYF. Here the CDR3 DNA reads TGTGCCAGCGGACAGGCGGCGACCTACGAGCAGTACTTC.

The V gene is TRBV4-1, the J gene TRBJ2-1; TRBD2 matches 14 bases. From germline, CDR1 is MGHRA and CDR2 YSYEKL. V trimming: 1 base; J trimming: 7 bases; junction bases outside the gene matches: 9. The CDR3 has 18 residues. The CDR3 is CASSQASGGLAGGNEQFF. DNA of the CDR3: TGCGCCAGCAGCCAAGCCTCGGGTGGACTAGCGGGAGGTAATGAGCAGTTCTTC.

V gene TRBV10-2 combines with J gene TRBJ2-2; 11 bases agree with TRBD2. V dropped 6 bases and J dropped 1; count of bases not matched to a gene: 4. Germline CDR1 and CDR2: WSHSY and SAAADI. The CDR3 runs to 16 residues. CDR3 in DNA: TGCGCCAGCAGCCTCGGACTAGCGGGGAACACCGGGGAGCTGTTTTTT. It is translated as CASSLGLAGNTGELFF.

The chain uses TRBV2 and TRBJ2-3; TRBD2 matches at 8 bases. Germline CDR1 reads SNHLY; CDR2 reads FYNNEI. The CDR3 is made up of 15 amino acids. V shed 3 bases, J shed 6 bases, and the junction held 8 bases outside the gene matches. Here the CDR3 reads CASSDQRSSGDTQYF. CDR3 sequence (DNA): TGTGCCAGCAGTGACCAACGGTCTAGCGGGGATACGCAGTATTTT. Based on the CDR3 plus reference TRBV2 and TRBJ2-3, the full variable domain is EPEVTQTPSHQVTQMGQEVILRCVPISNHLYFYWYRQILGQKVEFLVSFYNNEISEKSEIFDDQFSVERPDGSNFTLKIRSTKLEDSAMYFCASSDQRSSGDTQYFGPGTRLTVL.

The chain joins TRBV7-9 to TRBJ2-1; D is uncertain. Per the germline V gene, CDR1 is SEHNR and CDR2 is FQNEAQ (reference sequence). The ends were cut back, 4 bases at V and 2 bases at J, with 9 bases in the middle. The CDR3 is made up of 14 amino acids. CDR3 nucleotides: TGTGCCAGCAGCTCCCTAACGACCTACAATGAGCAGTTCTTC. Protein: CASSSLTTYNEQFF.

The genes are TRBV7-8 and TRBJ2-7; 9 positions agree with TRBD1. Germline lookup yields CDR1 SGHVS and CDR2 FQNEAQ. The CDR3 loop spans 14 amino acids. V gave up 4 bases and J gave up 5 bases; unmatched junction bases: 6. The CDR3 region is CASSSGTGSHEQYF. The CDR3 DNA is TGTGCCAGCAGCTCCGGGACAGGGAGCCACGAGCAGTACTTC.

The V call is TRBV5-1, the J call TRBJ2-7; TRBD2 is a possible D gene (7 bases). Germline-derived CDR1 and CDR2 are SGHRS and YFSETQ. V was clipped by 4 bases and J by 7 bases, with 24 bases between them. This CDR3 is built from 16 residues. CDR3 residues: CASSPSGGAPRGEQYF. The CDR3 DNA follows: TGCGCCAGCAGCCCCTCTGGGGGGGCGCCCAGAGGTGAGCAGTACTTC.

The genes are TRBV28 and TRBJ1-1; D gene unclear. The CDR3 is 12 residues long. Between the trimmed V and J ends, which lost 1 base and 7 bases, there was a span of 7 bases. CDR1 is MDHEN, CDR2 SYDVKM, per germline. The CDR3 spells CASSLYLVEAFF. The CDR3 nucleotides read TGTGCCAGCAGTTTATATTTAGTTGAAGCTTTCTTT.

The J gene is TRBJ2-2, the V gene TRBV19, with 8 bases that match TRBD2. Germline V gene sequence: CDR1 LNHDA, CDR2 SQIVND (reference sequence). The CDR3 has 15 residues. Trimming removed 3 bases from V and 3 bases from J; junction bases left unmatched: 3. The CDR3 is CASSILLADTGELFF. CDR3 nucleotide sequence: TGTGCCAGTAGTATCCTACTAGCGGACACCGGGGAGCTGTTTTTT.

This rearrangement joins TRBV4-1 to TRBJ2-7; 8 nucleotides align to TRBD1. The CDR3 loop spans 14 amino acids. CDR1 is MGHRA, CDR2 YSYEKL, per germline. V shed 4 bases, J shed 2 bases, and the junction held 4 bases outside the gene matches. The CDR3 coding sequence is TGCGCCAGCAGCCCCGACAGGGGAACCTACGAGCAGTACTTC. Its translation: CASSPDRGTYEQYF.

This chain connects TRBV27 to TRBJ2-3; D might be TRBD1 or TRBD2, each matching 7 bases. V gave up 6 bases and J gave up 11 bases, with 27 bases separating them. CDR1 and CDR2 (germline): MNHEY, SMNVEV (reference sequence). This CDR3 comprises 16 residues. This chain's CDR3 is CASRGGMGQPQGGQYF. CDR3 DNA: TGTGCCAGCAGGGGGGGGATGGGACAGCCCCAGGGAGGGCAGTATTTT.

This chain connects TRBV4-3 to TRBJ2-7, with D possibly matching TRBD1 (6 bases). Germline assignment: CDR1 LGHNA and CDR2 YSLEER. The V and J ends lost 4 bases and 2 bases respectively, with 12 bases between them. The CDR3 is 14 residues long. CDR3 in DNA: TGCGCCAGCAGCCCCGTCAGGGGAACCTACGAGCAGTACTTC. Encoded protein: CASSPVRGTYEQYF.

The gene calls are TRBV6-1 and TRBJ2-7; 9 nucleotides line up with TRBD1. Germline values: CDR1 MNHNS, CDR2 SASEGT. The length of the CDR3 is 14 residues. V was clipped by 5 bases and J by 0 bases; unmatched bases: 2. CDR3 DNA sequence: TGTGCCAGCAGTCGGACAGGGGACTCCTACGAGCAGTACTTC. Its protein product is CASSRTGDSYEQYF.

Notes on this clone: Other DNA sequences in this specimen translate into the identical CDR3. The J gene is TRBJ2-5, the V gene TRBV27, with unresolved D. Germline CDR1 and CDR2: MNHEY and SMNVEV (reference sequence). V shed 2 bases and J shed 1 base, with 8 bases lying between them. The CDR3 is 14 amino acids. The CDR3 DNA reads TGTGCCAGCAGTTTAATAGGCAGCCAAGAGACCCAGTACTTC. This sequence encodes CASSLIGSQETQYF.

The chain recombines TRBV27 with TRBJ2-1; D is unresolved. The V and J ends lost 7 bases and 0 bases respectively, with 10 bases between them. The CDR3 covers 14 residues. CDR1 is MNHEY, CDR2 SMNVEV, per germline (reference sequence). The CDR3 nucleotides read TGTGCCAGCACTCGGGTCTCCTCCTACAATGAGCAGTTCTTC. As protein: CASTRVSSYNEQFF.

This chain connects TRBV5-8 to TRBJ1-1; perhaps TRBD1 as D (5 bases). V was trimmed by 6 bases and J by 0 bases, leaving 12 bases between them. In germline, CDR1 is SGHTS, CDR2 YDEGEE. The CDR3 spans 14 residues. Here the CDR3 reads CASNVGLMNTEAFF. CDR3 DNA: TGTGCCAGCAACGTGGGACTGATGAACACTGAAGCTTTCTTT.

For the CDR3, the DNA is TGTGCCAGCAGCTTGGGGCCCGGGGGGACTGAAGCTTTCTTT. It encodes CASSLGPGGTEAFF. This rearrangement joins TRBV5-5 to TRBJ1-1; tentative D call: TRBD1 (5 bases). The CDR3 consists of 14 residues. V shed 0 bases and J shed 5 bases, with 11 bases lying between them. Per germline, CDR1 SGHKS and CDR2 YYEKEE (reference sequence).